This note documents a single TCR beta chain sequence. Its antigen is still unknown. Base qualities are not provided; no much larger clone lies one nucleotide away. CDR1 and CDR2 were assigned from the germline V gene (reference sequence) as DFQATT and SNEGSKA. V is shortened by 0 bases, J by 0 bases, and the region joining them spans 11 bases. The CDR3 runs 15 amino acids, cysteine and phenylalanine included. This entry keeps only the CDR3 DNA: 45 bases, framed from base 1. The library relied on PCR. At the Johns Hopkins FTIC core, DNA from the cultured CD4+ T cells underwent TCR sequencing with the Oncomine TCR Beta short-read assay. Genomic DNA was extracted from the cultured CD4+ T cells with the QIAamp micro DNA kit. Oncomine TCR Beta libraries from cultured CD4+ T cells were pooled with unique dual indexes and sequenced on an Illumina iSeq 100. Per the source publication's procedure: Non-productive sequences were removed, and CDR3s that did not start with C, did not end with F or W, or were shorter than 7 amino acids were discarded. The MANAFEST web application identified antigen-specific clonotypes by comparing peptide-stimulated wells against reference wells and other culture wells. Positive clones required FDR below 0.05, an odds ratio above 5, and productive frequency above 0.1% in at least two of three replicate wells. A clonotype counted as cross-reactive if it showed significant expansion both in the SARS-CoV-2 spike wells and in at least one common cold coronavirus spike condition. Similarity between CDR3 sequences was evaluated in R version 3.6.1 using Levenshtein distances (stringdist) and unrooted phylogenetic trees (ape). The raw public data were reprocessed by TCRdb itself: fastp quality trimming at Q25, MiXCR clonotype calling, in-frame beta chains only. Here each entry gathers all rows of one CDR3 protein and keeps the most common genes and DNA. TCRdb's processing, not the study's, gives the V and J calls here. For this sample the table gives 7,000 to 8,500 distinct CDR3 sequences, of which 60% were detected only once. The top ten hold about 29% of the sample.

The sample originates from a study of vaccination and CD4 T cells after COVID-19 (dated by TCRdb to 2021 to 2024). Study-level background: Convalescent patients had a positive SARS-CoV-2 result on nasal swab PCR, and of these patients, several had mild disease and one had severe disease. In the convalescent cohort there were six males and four females, among whom were two Hispanic individuals, seven Caucasians, two Asians and one multiracial person. Two doses of either the Pfizer-BioNTech BNT162b2 vaccine (n=8) or the Moderna mRNA-1273 vaccine (n=2) were administered to participants. Post-COVID blood samples were collected from convalescent patients a median of around 100 days after diagnosis, with a range of about 30 to 180 days. The time from the second vaccine dose to post-vaccine blood sampling had a median of 72 days and ranged from about 12 to 250 days. Overlapping spike peptide pools from SARS-CoV-2 and from the common cold coronaviruses HCoV-NL63, HCoV-OC43 and HCoV-229E were used as culture stimuli. Control cultures received a CEFX viral epitope pool as the positive control, an HIV-1 Nef peptide pool as the negative control, or no peptide. In some eleven COVID-19 convalescent patients and several infection-naive healthy vaccine recipients, researchers compared the spike-specific CD4+ TCR repertoire from before mRNA vaccination with the repertoire from after. What the work shows at the level of the full study, not this receptor alone: Among the post-vaccine SARS-CoV-2-reactive clones in convalescent patients, a median around 90% showed up only after vaccination, which suggests vaccine-specific priming. Only a relatively small number of convalescent patients were included in the study, and early timepoints following natural infection were not analyzed. Of the vaccine-specific clones found in convalescent patients, nearly all (304 of 307) were mono-reactive for SARS-CoV-2 spike instead of being cross-reactive with common cold coronaviruses. The median count of SARS-CoV-2-reactive clonotypes went up from 20 to 25 after infection to about 41 after vaccination, although the change was not significant.

The sample's treatment or condition, from its label and the paper: roughly ten-day PBMC culture with coronavirus spike peptide pools or control peptides (ViraFEST assay). The ViraFEST assay was used in the study, in which antigen-specific T cells were expanded with peptide pools and expanded clonotypes were subsequently identified by TCR sequencing. The positive SARS-CoV-2 PCR tests of the convalescent patients were dated from March to December 2020, before the Alpha, Beta and Delta variants emerged in the United States. Each well held approximately 2 million PBMCs cultured in IMDM containing roughly 5.4% human AB serum and approximately 9.1 IU/ml IL-2, with roughly 9.2 ug/ml peptide pools added. On days 3 and 7, half of the culture medium was replaced with fresh IL-2-containing medium. After around 11 days of culture, CD4+ T cells were isolated by negative selection using the EasySep CD4+ T cell isolation kit. PBMCs were separated from whole blood using Ficoll-Paque Plus gradient centrifugation and then either used fresh or cryopreserved at -140C. Each culture condition was generally run in triplicate wells.

The sequence joins TRBV20-1 to TRBJ1-2, with a tentative D gene TRBD1 over 6 matching bases. The TCR comes from a human donor who had recovered from COVID-19. The sample comprised CD4+ T cells from blood, cultured in vitro. Here is the DNA: TGCAGTGCTAGAGACGCGGGGGCCTCTAACTATGGCTACACCTTC. It specifies CSARDAGASNYGYTF.